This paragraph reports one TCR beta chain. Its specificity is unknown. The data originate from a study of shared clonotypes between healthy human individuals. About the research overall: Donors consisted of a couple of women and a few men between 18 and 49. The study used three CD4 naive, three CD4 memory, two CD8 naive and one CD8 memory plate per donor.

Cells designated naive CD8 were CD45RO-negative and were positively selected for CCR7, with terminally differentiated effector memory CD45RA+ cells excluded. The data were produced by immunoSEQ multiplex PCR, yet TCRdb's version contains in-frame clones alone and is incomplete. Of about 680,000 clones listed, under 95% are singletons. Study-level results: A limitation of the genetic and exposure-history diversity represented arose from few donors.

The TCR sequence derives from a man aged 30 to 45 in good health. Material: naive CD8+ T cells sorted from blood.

For the CDR3, the DNA is TGCGCCAGCAGCCTTCCTACAGAAAGCTCCTACAATGAGCAGTTCTTC. Translation gives CASSLPTESSYNEQFF. V usage is TRBV4-1 and J usage is TRBJ2-1, with D unresolved. Looked up from germline, CDR1 is MGHRA and CDR2 is YSYEKL. The V and J ends lost 4 bases and 0 bases respectively, with 13 bases between them. The CDR3 loop spans 16 amino acids.